Below, 25 T cell receptor beta chains from the same sample are listed, as sequenced in a study of T cells after posttransplantation cyclophosphamide. Sequencing was performed with immunoSEQ multiplex PCR; in TCRdb, only in-frame clones are kept and a portion is missing. The table shows about 28,000 clones, with 86% occurring only once. The source material was PBMCs. The source is a man in his fifties.

This clone was detected a few times. V usage is TRBV29-1 and J usage is TRBJ1-2; TRBD1 matches 8 bases. J gave up 0 bases and V 6 bases, and 3 bases lay outside the gene matches. The V gene's germline CDR1 is SQVTM and CDR2 ANQGSEA. The CDR3 runs to 13 residues. The CDR3 loop is CSVWTGSNYGYTF. The CDR3 DNA reads TGCAGCGTCTGGACAGGGTCTAACTATGGCTACACCTTC.

CDR3 amino acids: CASRSSAAFYNEQFF. CDR3 nucleotides: TGCGCCAGCAGGTCCTCGGCGGCTTTCTACAATGAGCAGTTCTTC. The chain has TRBV10-2 and TRBJ2-1; D unresolved. Germline CDR1 reads WSHSY; CDR2 reads SAAADI. The CDR3 spans 15 residues. V lost 6 bases and J lost 3, with 15 bases in between.

This rearrangement joins TRBV18 to TRBJ2-7; weak D call: TRBD2 (6 bases). The CDR3 is made up of 12 amino acids. The germline V gene has CDR1 KGHSH and CDR2 LQKENI. With 5 bases removed from V and 4 bases from J, the gap between germline ends came to 9 bases. In DNA form, the CDR3 reads TGTGCCAGCTCAGGTGGACTATACGAGCAGTACTTC. Protein: CASSGGLYEQYF.

The chain carries TRBV19 and TRBJ1-6; TRBD1 aligns across 7 bases. Losses at the gene ends were 5 bases for V and 11 bases for J; bases not matched to a gene: 12. Germline CDR1 LNHDA, CDR2 SQIVND (reference sequence). This CDR3 has 15 residues. CDR3 amino acids: CASSLPGQRSAPLHF. The CDR3 DNA reads TGTGCCAGTAGTCTGCCGGGACAGCGATCCGCACCCCTCCACTTT.

The chain recombines TRBV4-2 with TRBJ2-7; 13 bases are a match to TRBD2. The length of the CDR3 is 14 residues. Germline loops: CDR1 LGHNA, CDR2 YNFKEQ. V gave up 4 bases and J gave up 4 bases; unmatched junction bases: 1. This chain's CDR3 is CASSRTSGSYEQYF. DNA for the CDR3: TGTGCCAGCAGCCGGACTAGCGGGAGTTACGAGCAGTACTTC.

The rearrangement links TRBV5-8 to TRBJ1-2; 12 positions agree with TRBD1. This CDR3 contains 17 residues. J gave up 4 bases and V 4 bases, and 11 bases lay outside the gene matches. Germline CDR1 SGHTS, CDR2 YDEGEE. CDR3: CASSLRDRGPGGYGYTF. In DNA form, the CDR3 reads TGTGCCAGCAGCCTCCGGGACAGGGGGCCGGGTGGCTATGGCTACACCTTC.

The chain combines TRBV7-6 with TRBJ2-3; D perhaps matches TRBD1 (6 bases). The CDR3 contains 15 residues. V was cut by 2 bases and J by 5 bases, with 14 bases left in between. Germline CDR1 is SGHVS and CDR2 is FNYEAQ. For the CDR3, the DNA is TGTGCCAGCAGCTTAATTGGGGGCTTCGGAGATACGCAGTATTTT. Encoded protein: CASSLIGGFGDTQYF.

The V call is TRBV2, the J call TRBJ1-2, with D perhaps TRBD1 (5 bases). Trimming took 7 bases from V and 2 from J, leaving 14 bases between them. Germline-derived CDR1 and CDR2 are SNHLY and FYNNEI. CDR3 size: 14 residues. CDR3 in DNA: TGTGCCAGCACCGAAGGGGAACAGAACTATGGCTACACCTTC. This translates into CASTEGEQNYGYTF.

For the CDR3, the DNA is TGTGCCAGCAGCTTAGTTGCGCCCTTGAGCTCCTACAATGAGCAGTTCTTC. This translates into CASSLVAPLSSYNEQFF. This chain joins TRBV7-9 and TRBJ2-1; unclear D gene. This CDR3 contains 17 residues. Trimming took 1 base from V and 0 from J, leaving 13 bases between them. The germline CDR1 and CDR2 sequences are SEHNR and FQNEAQ (reference sequence).

This rearrangement joins TRBV5-4 to TRBJ2-2; D may be TRBD2 (5 bases). This CDR3 region has 15 residues. V shed 7 bases and J shed 8 bases, with 21 bases lying between them. Germline values: CDR1 SGHNT, CDR2 YYREEE (reference sequence). CDR3: CASGPGGSFGGELFF. The CDR3 nucleotides read TGTGCCAGCGGCCCTGGCGGGTCTTTCGGAGGGGAGCTGTTTTTT.

The J gene is TRBJ1-5, the V gene TRBV5-1, with TRBD1 identical over 7 bases. The CDR3 loop spans 14 amino acids. J lost 5 bases, V lost 1 base, and 3 bases had no gene match. Germline lookup yields CDR1 SGHRS and CDR2 YFSETQ. The CDR3 loop is CASSLLGTDQPQHF. In DNA form, the CDR3 reads TGCGCCAGCAGCTTGCTAGGGACAGATCAGCCCCAGCATTTT.

The V gene is TRBV5-1, the J gene TRBJ2-1; no definite D call. V lost 0 bases and J lost 0, with 4 bases in between. The germline gives CDR1 SGHRS, CDR2 YFSETQ. The CDR3 totals 14 residues. The CDR3 DNA reads TGCGCCAGCAGCTTGGATCGCTCCTACAATGAGCAGTTCTTC. As protein: CASSLDRSYNEQFF.

The chain has TRBV7-3 and TRBJ2-3; 11 bases align to TRBD2. CDR1 is SGHTA and CDR2 is FQGTGA in the germline V gene. J gave up 8 bases and V 5 bases, and 6 bases lay outside the gene matches. This CDR3 has 14 residues. The CDR3 here is CASSRSGGAATQYF. Here the CDR3 DNA reads TGTGCCAGCAGCCGTAGCGGGGGGGCGGCTACGCAGTATTTT.

The genes are TRBV6-6 and TRBJ2-7, with D maybe TRBD2 (5 bases). V lost 6 bases to trimming and J lost 3 bases, with 15 bases between them. The germline CDR1 and CDR2 sequences are MNHNY and SVGAGI (reference sequence). This CDR3 has 14 residues. The CDR3 sequence: CASRIGSLVYEQYF. CDR3 nucleotides: TGTGCCAGCAGGATAGGGAGTTTAGTCTACGAGCAGTACTTC.

The V and J genes are TRBV7-9 and TRBJ2-1; D is possibly TRBD2 (5 bases). This CDR3 is built from 14 residues. The germline gives CDR1 SEHNR, CDR2 FQNEAQ (reference sequence). Between the trimmed V and J ends, which lost 2 bases and 4 bases, there was a span of 9 bases. The CDR3, as DNA: TGTGCCAGCAGCTTACGTAGCGAATACAATGAGCAGTTCTTC. Amino acids: CASSLRSEYNEQFF.

This chain uses TRBV7-2 with TRBJ1-2; 9 bases are a match to TRBD1. Germline values: CDR1 SGHTA, CDR2 FQGNSA. The CDR3 loop spans 15 amino acids. Losses at the gene ends were 1 base for V and 2 bases for J; bases not matched to a gene: 2. The CDR3: CASSLDGTGNYGYTF. CDR3 coding DNA: TGTGCCAGCAGCTTAGATGGGACAGGGAACTATGGCTACACCTTC. Looking up the rest from reference TRBV7-2 and TRBJ1-2 gives the full variable domain: GAGVSQSPSNKVTEKGKDVELRCDPISGHTALYWYRQSLGQGLEFLIYFQGNSAPDKSGLPSDRFSAERTGGSVSTLTIQRTQQEDSAVYLCASSLDGTGNYGYTFGSGTRLTVV.

Here the CDR3 reads CASSEQGSFYEQYF. DNA for the CDR3: TGTGCCAGCAGTGAGCAGGGGTCGTTCTACGAGCAGTACTTC. This chain links TRBV2 with TRBJ2-7; a weak D match, TRBD1 (6 bases). This CDR3 comprises 14 residues. From germline, CDR1 is SNHLY and CDR2 FYNNEI. V gave up 3 bases and J gave up 3 bases, with 12 bases separating them.

The rearrangement uses TRBV9 and TRBJ2-6, with 7 bases matching TRBD2. Germline lookup yields CDR1 SGDLS and CDR2 YYNGEE. This CDR3 spans 15 amino acids. V was pared by 4 bases and J by 5 bases, with 6 bases of the junction left unmatched. This CDR3 reads CASSQGGSWANVLTF. CDR3 DNA sequence: TGTGCCAGCAGCCAGGGAGGGTCTTGGGCCAACGTCCTGACTTTC.

This sequence joins TRBV7-2 and TRBJ2-7, with D maybe TRBD1 (5 bases). The CDR3 spans 13 residues. Germline CDR1 is SGHTA and CDR2 is FQGNSA. Trimming took off 2 bases at V and 6 bases at J, with 11 bases between the two ends. The CDR3 spells CASSLWGWGEQYF. CDR3 in DNA: TGTGCCAGCAGCTTATGGGGCTGGGGCGAGCAGTACTTC. The full variable domain, in which reference TRBV7-2 and TRBJ2-7 provide the parts outside the CDR3, is GAGVSQSPSNKVTEKGKDVELRCDPISGHTALYWYRQSLGQGLEFLIYFQGNSAPDKSGLPSDRFSAERTGGSVSTLTIQRTQQEDSAVYLCASSLWGWGEQYFGPGTRLTVT.

This clone was seen a single time. The chain is built from TRBV28 and TRBJ2-1; 7 bases line up with TRBD2. Trimming cost V 5 bases and J 7 bases; bases outside gene matches: 14. The germline CDR1 and CDR2 sequences are MDHEN and SYDVKM. CDR3 length: 16 residues. The CDR3 region is CASSPRLARGVNEQFF. The CDR3 DNA reads TGTGCCAGCAGTCCCCGACTGGCTCGGGGGGTTAATGAGCAGTTCTTC.

The chain links TRBV7-2 to TRBJ1-2; no reliable D call. The CDR3 is made up of 14 amino acids. V was shortened by 1 base and J by 3 bases, with 9 bases between the two germline ends. Looked up from germline, CDR1 is SGHTA and CDR2 is FQGNSA. The CDR3 sequence is CASSLGRADYGYTF. The CDR3 bases are TGTGCCAGCAGCTTAGGGCGGGCAGACTATGGCTACACCTTC.

The chain links TRBV4-1 to TRBJ1-1, with D possibly being TRBD1 (6 bases). The length of the CDR3 is 17 residues. Between the trimmed V and J ends, which lost 4 bases and 6 bases, there was a span of 24 bases. Germline V gene data show CDR1 as MGHRA and CDR2 as YSYEKL. This CDR3 is CASSRLTGVPRGAEAFF. The CDR3 DNA follows: TGCGCCAGCAGCCGGCTGACAGGCGTTCCTCGGGGGGCTGAAGCTTTCTTT.

The V and J genes are TRBV5-4 and TRBJ2-7, with 9 bases aligning to TRBD2. The CDR3 contains 16 residues. Germline lookup yields CDR1 SGHNT and CDR2 YYREEE (reference sequence). After removal of 0 bases from V and 1 base from J, the junction contained 5 bases not matched to a gene. The CDR3, as DNA: TGTGCCAGCAGCTTGGGGGGTAGCGGGAGATCCTACGAGCAGTACTTC. It codes for CASSLGGSGRSYEQYF.

This clone was recorded a few times. The chain joins TRBV14 to TRBJ2-2, with 8 nucleotides matching TRBD1. The J segment lost 4 bases and the V segment lost 2 bases, leaving 12 bases of the junction unmatched. The V gene's germline CDR1 is SGHDN and CDR2 FVKESK. This CDR3 comprises 18 residues. The DNA for the CDR3 is TGTGCCAGCAGCCAATGGGCTTCCGGGACAGGAGGCACCGGGGAGCTGTTTTTT. Its translation is CASSQWASGTGGTGELFF. Full variable domain (outside the CDR3, taken from reference TRBV14 and TRBJ2-2): EAGVTQFPSHSVIEKGQTVTLRCDPISGHDNLYWYRRVMGKEIKFLLHFVKESKQDESGMPNNRFLAERTGGTYSTLKVQPAELEDSGVYFCASSQWASGTGGTGELFFGEGSRLTVL.

The rearrangement joins TRBV5-1 to TRBJ2-5; weak D call: TRBD1 (5 bases). Germline V gives CDR1 SGHRS, CDR2 YFSETQ. V lost 0 bases and J lost 1, with 10 bases in between. CDR3 length equals 15 residues. The CDR3 sequence: CASSLAVGPQETQYF. The CDR3 DNA follows: TGCGCCAGCAGCTTGGCCGTGGGGCCCCAAGAGACCCAGTACTTC.